This T cell receptor beta chain was retrieved from a study of blood T cells in healthy people across ages. This CDR3 has 15 amino acids. In germline, CDR1 is SGHTA, CDR2 FQGNSA. V was clipped by 1 base and J by 0 bases, with 9 bases between them. A J-beta primer mix and a sample-barcoded 5' primer were used in a second PCR of roughly 6 to 11 cycles. TCRdb re-called the 5' RACE reads through MiXCR, storing one row per CDR3 protein. The table includes nearly 800,000 distinct CDR3 sequences, 20% to 25% detected once. This clonotype was seen more than once but under ten times. These same records also appear under a second study, on T cells of mothers and their children.

The chain is built from TRBV7-2 and TRBJ2-5; D uncertain. Sample: blood. The sequence was collected from a boy aged 5-17 years in good health. CDR3 residues: CASSLGSGYQETQYF. The CDR3 bases are TGTGCCAGCAGCTTAGGGTCCGGATACCAAGAGACCCAGTACTTC.